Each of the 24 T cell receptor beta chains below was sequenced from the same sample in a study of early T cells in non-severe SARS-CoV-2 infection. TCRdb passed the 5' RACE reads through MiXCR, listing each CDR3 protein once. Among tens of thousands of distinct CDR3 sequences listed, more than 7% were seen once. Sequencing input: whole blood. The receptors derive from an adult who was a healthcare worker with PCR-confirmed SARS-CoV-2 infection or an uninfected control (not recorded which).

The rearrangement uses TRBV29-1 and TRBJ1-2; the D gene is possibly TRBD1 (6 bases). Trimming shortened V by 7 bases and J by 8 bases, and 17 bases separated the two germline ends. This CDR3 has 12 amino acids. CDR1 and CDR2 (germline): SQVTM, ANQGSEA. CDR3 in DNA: TGCAGCGCGGACGGGGACATGGGGGGCTACACCTTC. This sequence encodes CSADGDMGGYTF. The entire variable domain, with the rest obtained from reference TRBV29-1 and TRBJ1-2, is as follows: SAVISQKPSRDICQRGTSLTIQCQVDSQVTMMFWYRQQPGQSLTLIATANQGSEATYESGFVIDKFPISRPNLTFSTLTVSNMSPEDSSIYLCSADGDMGGYTFGSGTRLTVV.

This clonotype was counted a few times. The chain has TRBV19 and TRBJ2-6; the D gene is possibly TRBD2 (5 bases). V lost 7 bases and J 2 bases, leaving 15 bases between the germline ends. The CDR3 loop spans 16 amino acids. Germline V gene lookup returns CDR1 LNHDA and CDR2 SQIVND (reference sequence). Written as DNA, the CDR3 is TGTGCCAGTACCCTAAGGAGGCAGGCTGGGGCCAACGTCCTGACTTTC. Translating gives CASTLRRQAGANVLTF.

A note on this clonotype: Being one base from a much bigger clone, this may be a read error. The CDR3 DNA sequence: TGCAGCGTGGGACAGGGCAAGCATGAAGAACTGTTTTTT. Translated, it gives CSVGQGKHEELFF. The V and J genes are TRBV29-1 and TRBJ1-4, with 9 bases matching TRBD1. The CDR3 is made up of 13 amino acids. Germline CDR1 is SQVTM and CDR2 is ANQGSEA. Full variable domain (outside the CDR3, taken from reference TRBV29-1 and TRBJ1-4): SAVISQKPSRDICQRGTSLTIQCQVDSQVTMMFWYRQQPGQSLTLIATANQGSEATYESGFVIDKFPISRPNLTFSTLTVSNMSPEDSSIYLCSVGQGKHEELFFGSGTQLSVL.

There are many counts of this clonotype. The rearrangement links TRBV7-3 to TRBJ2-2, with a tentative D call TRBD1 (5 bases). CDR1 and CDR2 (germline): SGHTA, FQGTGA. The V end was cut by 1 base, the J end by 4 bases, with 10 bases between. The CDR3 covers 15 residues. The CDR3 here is CASSLIPQGTGELFF. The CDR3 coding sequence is TGTGCCAGCAGCTTAATTCCTCAGGGCACCGGGGAGCTGTTTTTT.

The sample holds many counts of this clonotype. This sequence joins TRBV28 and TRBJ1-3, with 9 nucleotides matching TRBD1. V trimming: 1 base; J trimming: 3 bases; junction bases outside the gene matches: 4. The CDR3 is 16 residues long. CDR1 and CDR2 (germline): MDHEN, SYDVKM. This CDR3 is CASSLSGTGNGNTIYF. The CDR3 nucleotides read TGTGCCAGCAGTTTATCTGGGACAGGGAATGGAAACACCATATATTTT.

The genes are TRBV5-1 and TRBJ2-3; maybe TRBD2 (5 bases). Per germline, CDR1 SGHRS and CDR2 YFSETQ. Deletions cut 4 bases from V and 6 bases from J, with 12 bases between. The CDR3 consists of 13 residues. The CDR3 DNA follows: TGCGCCAGCAGCCCGAGGAGCGGTGATACGCAGTATTTT. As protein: CASSPRSGDTQYF.

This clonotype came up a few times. In DNA form, the CDR3 reads TGTGCCAGCAGCCCTCTTCAGGTGGGGGAGACCCAGTACTTC. Its protein product is CASSPLQVGETQYF. The rearrangement links TRBV7-9 to TRBJ2-5; D ambiguous. The CDR3 is 14 amino acids. V was clipped by 5 bases and J by 5 bases, with 15 bases between them. Germline-derived CDR1 and CDR2 are SEHNR and FQNEAQ (reference sequence).

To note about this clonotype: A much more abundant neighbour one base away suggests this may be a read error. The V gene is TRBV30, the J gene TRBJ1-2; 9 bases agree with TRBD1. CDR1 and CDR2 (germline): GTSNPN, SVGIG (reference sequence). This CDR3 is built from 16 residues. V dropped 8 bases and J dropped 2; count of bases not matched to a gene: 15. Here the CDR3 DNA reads TGTGCCGGGATCTCGGACAGGGGAAGAACGAACTATGGCTACACCTTC. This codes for CAGISDRGRTNYGYTF. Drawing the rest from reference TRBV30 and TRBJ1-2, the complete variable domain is SQTIHQWPATLVQPVGSPLSLECTVEGTSNPNLYWYRQAAGRGLQLLFYSVGIGQISSEVPQNLSASRPQDRQFILSSKKLLLSDSGFYLCAGISDRGRTNYGYTFGSGTRLTVV.

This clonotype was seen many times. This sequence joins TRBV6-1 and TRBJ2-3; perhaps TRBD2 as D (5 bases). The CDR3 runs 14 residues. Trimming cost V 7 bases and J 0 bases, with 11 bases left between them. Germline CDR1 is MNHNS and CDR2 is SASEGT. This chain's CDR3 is CASKASPSTDTQYF. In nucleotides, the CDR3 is TGTGCCAGCAAGGCTAGCCCTAGCACAGATACGCAGTATTTT.

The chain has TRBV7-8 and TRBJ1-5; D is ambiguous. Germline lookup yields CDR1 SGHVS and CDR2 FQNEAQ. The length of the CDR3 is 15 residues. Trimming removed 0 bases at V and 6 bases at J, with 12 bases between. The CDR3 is CASSLAREGGQPQHF. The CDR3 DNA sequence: TGTGCCAGCAGCTTAGCGCGTGAGGGAGGTCAGCCCCAGCATTTT. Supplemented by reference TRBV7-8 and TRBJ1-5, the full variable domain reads GAGVSQSPRYKVAKRGQDVALRCDPISGHVSLFWYQQALGQGPEFLTYFQNEAQLDKSGLPSDRFFAERPEGSVSTLKIQRTQQEDSAVYLCASSLAREGGQPQHFGDGTRLSIL.

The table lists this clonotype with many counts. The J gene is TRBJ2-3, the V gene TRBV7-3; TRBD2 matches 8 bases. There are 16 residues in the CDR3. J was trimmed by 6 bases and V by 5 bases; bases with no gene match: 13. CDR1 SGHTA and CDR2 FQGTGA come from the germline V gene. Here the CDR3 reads CASSPSTLREVDTQYF. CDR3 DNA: TGTGCCAGCAGCCCCTCAACTCTGCGGGAGGTGGATACGCAGTATTTT.

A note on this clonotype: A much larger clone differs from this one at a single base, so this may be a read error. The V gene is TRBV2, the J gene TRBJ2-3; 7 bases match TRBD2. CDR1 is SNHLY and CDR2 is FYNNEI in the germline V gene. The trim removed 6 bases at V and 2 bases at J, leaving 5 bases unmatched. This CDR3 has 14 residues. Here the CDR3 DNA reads TGTGCCAGCAGCTCTAGCGGACTCACAGATACGCAGTATTTT. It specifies CASSSSGLTDTQYF.

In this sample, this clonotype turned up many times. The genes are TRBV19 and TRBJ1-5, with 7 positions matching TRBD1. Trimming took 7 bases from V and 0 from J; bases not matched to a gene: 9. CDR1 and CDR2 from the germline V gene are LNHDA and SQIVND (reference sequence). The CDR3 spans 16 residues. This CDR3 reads CASTPGQYNSNQPQHF. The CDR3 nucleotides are TGTGCCAGTACCCCGGGACAGTACAATAGCAATCAGCCCCAGCATTTT.

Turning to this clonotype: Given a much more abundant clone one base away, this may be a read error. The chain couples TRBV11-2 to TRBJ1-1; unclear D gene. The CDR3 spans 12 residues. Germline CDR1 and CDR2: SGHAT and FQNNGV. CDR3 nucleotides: TGTGCCAGCGGCAGAATGAACACTGAAGTTTTCTTT. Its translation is CASGRMNTEVFF.

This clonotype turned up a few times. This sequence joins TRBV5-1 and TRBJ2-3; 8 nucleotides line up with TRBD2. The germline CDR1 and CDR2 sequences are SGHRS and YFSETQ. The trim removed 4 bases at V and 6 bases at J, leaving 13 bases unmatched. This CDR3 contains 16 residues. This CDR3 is CASSKISGADLDTQYF. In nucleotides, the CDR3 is TGCGCCAGCAGCAAGATTAGCGGGGCGGACTTGGATACGCAGTATTTT.

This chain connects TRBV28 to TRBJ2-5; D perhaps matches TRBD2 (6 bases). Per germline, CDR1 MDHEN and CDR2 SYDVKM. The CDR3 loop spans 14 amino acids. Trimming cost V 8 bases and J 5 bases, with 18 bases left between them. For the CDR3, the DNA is TGTGCCAGCTCCCTGCGCGGGATGAGGGAGACCCAGTACTTC. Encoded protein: CASSLRGMRETQYF.

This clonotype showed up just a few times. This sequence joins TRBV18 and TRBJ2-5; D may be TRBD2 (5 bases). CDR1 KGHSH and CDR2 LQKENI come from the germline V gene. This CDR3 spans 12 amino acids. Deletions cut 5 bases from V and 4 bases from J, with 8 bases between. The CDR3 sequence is CASSSGRETQYF. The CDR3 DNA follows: TGTGCCAGCTCATCGGGAAGAGAGACCCAGTACTTC.

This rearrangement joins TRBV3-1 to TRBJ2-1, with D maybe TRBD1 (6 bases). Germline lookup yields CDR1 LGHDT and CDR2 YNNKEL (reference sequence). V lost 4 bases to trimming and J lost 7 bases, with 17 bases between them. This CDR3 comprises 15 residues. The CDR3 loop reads CASSLGAPGTNEQFF. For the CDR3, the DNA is TGTGCCAGCAGCCTAGGGGCCCCGGGGACAAATGAGCAGTTCTTC.

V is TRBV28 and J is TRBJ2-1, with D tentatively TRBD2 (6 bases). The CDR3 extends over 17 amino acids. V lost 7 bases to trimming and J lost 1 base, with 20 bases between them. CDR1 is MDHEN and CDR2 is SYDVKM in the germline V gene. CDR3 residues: CASTIGGVEGSYNEQFF. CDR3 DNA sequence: TGTGCCAGCACCATTGGCGGTGTGGAGGGGTCCTACAATGAGCAGTTCTTC.

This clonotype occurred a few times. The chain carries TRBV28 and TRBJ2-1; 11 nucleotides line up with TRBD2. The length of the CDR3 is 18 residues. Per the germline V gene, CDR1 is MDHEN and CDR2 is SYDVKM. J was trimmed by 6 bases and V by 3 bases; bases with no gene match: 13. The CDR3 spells CASSLGTSGPKRANEQFF. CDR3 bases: TGTGCCAGCAGTTTGGGGACTAGCGGCCCTAAACGTGCCAATGAGCAGTTCTTC.

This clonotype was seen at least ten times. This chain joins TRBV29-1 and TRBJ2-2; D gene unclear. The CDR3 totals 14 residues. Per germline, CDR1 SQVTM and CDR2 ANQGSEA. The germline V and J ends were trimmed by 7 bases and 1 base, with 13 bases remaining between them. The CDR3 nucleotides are TGCAGCGCGGAAGGACGTTTGAACACCGGGGAGCTGTTTTTT. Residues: CSAEGRLNTGELFF.

CDR3 sequence: CASSLFHNIQYF. The CDR3 DNA reads TGTGCCAGCAGCTTATTCCACAACATTCAGTACTTC. V gene TRBV7-2 combines with J gene TRBJ2-4, with D unclear. CDR1 SGHTA and CDR2 FQGNSA come from the germline V gene. The V and J ends lost 2 bases and 7 bases respectively, with 6 bases between them. The CDR3 has 12 amino acids.

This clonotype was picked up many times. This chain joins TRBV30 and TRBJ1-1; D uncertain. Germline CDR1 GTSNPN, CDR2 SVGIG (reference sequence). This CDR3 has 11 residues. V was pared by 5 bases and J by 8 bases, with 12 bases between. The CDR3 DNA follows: TGTGCCTGGTCGGTCTCCTTCGAAGCTTTCTTT. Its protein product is CAWSVSFEAFF.

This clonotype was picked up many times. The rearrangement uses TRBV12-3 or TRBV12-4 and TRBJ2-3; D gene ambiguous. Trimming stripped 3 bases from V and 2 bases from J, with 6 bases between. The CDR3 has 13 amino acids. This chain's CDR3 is CASSFLTTDTQYF. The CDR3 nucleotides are TGTGCCAGCAGTTTTCTGACCACAGATACGCAGTATTTT.